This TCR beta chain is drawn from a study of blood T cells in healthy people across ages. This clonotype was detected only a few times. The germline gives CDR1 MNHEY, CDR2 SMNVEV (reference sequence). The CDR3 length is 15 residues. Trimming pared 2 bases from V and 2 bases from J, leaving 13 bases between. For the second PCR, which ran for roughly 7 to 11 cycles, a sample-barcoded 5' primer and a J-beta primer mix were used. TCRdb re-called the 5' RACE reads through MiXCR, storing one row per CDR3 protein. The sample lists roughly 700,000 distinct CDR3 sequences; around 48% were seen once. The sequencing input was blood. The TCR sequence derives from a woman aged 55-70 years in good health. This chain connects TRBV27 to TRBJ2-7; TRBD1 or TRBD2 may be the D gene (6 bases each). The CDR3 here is CASSLRGTGAYEQYF. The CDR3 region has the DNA TGTGCCAGCAGTTTAAGGGGGACTGGGGCCTACGAGCAGTACTTC.